The 24 T cell receptor beta chains given below trace back to one sample, sequenced in a study of identical twins. Each CDR3 protein gets one entry after TCRdb re-called the 5' RACE reads with MiXCR. Among roughly 500,000 distinct CDR3 sequences listed, 20% to 25% were seen once. These data are also associated with another study on T cells expressing NK-cell markers.

The sequenced sample was CD4+ T cells sorted from blood. The receptors were sampled from a woman aged 18 to 35 in good health.

This clonotype was observed a handful of times. J is TRBJ2-1 and V is TRBV30; tentative D call: TRBD2 (5 bases). In germline, CDR1 is GTSNPN, CDR2 SVGIG (reference sequence). Trimming removed 2 bases at V and 2 bases at J, with 19 bases between. The CDR3 is made up of 17 amino acids. In nucleotides, the CDR3 is TGTGCCTGGAGTCCAGCACTAATCCAGCGGACCTACAATGAGCAGTTCTTC. Its translation is CAWSPALIQRTYNEQFF. The whole variable domain, remainder taken from reference TRBV30 and TRBJ2-1, is SQTIHQWPATLVQPVGSPLSLECTVEGTSNPNLYWYRQAAGRGLQLLFYSVGIGQISSEVPQNLSASRPQDRQFILSSKKLLLSDSGFYLCAWSPALIQRTYNEQFFGPGTRLTVL.

A few counts support this clonotype. This chain connects TRBV10-3 to TRBJ2-1; no reliable D call. V dropped 3 bases and J dropped 10 bases, with 7 bases sitting between them. Germline CDR1 and CDR2: ENHRY and SYGVKD. CDR3 length: 11 amino acids. Here the CDR3 reads CAISERQEQFF. CDR3 DNA sequence: TGTGCCATCAGTGAAAGGCAGGAGCAGTTCTTC.

The genes are TRBV5-5 and TRBJ2-5, with D perhaps given as TRBD1 or TRBD2 (5 bases each). V shed 7 bases and J shed 5 bases, with 12 bases lying between them. CDR3 length: 12 amino acids. Germline V lookup: CDR1 SGHKS, CDR2 YYEKEE (reference sequence). The CDR3 nucleotides read TGTGCCAGCGTAAAAGGGGAGGAGACCCAGTACTTC. This sequence encodes CASVKGEETQYF.

This clonotype was counted a few times. This chain joins TRBV7-8 and TRBJ2-1; D gene unclear. CDR3 size: 14 residues. V lost 0 bases, J lost 9 bases, and 12 bases lay in between. CDR1 and CDR2 from the germline V gene are SGHVS and FQNEAQ. CDR3 nucleotides: TGTGCCAGCAGCTTAGCGCTATTAGCAGCTGAGCAGTTCTTC. Translating it yields CASSLALLAAEQFF.

This chain connects TRBV29-1 to TRBJ1-2; D perhaps matches TRBD1 (5 bases). Trimming cost V 1 base and J 4 bases, with 10 bases left between them. This CDR3 is 13 amino acids long. Germline loops: CDR1 SQVTM, CDR2 ANQGSEA. This chain's CDR3 is CSVEVPGIYGYTF. CDR3 nucleotides: TGCAGCGTTGAAGTTCCAGGGATCTATGGCTACACCTTC.

This chain uses TRBV20-1 with TRBJ2-1; 13 bases agree with TRBD2. The CDR3 contains 19 residues. J was trimmed by 0 bases and V by 0 bases; bases with no gene match: 8. Germline V gene data show CDR1 as DFQATT and CDR2 as SNEGSKA (reference sequence). The CDR3 loop is CSARDLLAGGSSSYNEQFF. The DNA for the CDR3 is TGCAGTGCTAGAGATCTACTAGCGGGAGGGTCCAGCTCCTACAATGAGCAGTTCTTC.

This clonotype was seen at least ten times. The CDR3 sequence: CASSPAYNEQFF. In DNA form, the CDR3 reads TGTGCCAGCAGTCCGGCCTACAATGAGCAGTTCTTC. V and J are TRBV12-3 or TRBV12-4 and TRBJ2-1; D is ambiguous. The CDR3 is made up of 12 amino acids. The germline V and J ends were trimmed by 5 bases and 2 bases, with 4 bases remaining between them.

This sequence joins TRBV20-1 and TRBJ1-1; a possible D gene is TRBD1 (5 bases). The CDR3 length is 14 residues. Trimming removed 7 bases from V and 3 bases from J, with 18 bases in between. Germline V gene lookup returns CDR1 DFQATT and CDR2 SNEGSKA (reference sequence). The DNA for the CDR3 is TGCAGTGGAGTGAGGGGAGGTTCGGACACTGAAGCTTTCTTT. The encoded protein is CSGVRGGSDTEAFF.

This clonotype was found a few times. V gene TRBV24-1 combines with J gene TRBJ2-2, with D perhaps TRBD1 (5 bases). The CDR3 has 15 amino acids. CDR1 is KGHDR and CDR2 is SFDVKD in the germline V gene. The V end lost 5 bases, the J end lost 5 bases, and 14 bases lay between the germline ends. The DNA for the CDR3 is TGTGCCACCAGTGTAGGCGACAGTCGAACCGGGGAGCTGTTTTTT. This encodes CATSVGDSRTGELFF.

The chain employs TRBV6-6 and TRBJ2-5; TRBD2 agrees at 8 bases. The CDR3 spans 13 residues. The germline gives CDR1 MNHNY, CDR2 SVGAGI (reference sequence). The trim removed 5 bases at V and 5 bases at J, leaving 4 bases unmatched. CDR3 in DNA: TGTGCCAGCAGTGTCGGGAGGGGTGAGACCCAGTACTTC. Translated: CASSVGRGETQYF.

This clonotype was seen just once. The chain combines TRBV5-1 with TRBJ2-1; D gene uncertain. The CDR3 is 14 amino acids. V lost 2 bases, J lost 4 bases, and 10 bases lay in between. Germline CDR1 and CDR2: SGHRS and YFSETQ. Here the CDR3 DNA reads TGCGCCAGCAGCTTTAATCGGGTGTACAATGAGCAGTTCTTC. Protein: CASSFNRVYNEQFF. Combining the CDR3 with reference TRBV5-1 and TRBJ2-1 gives the whole variable domain KAGVTQTPRYLIKTRGQQVTLSCSPISGHRSVSWYQQTPGQGLQFLFEYFSETQRNKGNFPGRFSGRQFSNSRSEMNVSTLELGDSALYLCASSFNRVYNEQFFGPGTRLTVL.

CDR3: CASSLVVNEQFF. The CDR3 DNA follows: TGTGCCAGCAGCTTAGTCGTCAATGAGCAGTTCTTC. V is TRBV7-8 and J is TRBJ2-1; D is unresolved. The CDR3 extends over 12 amino acids. The ends were cut back, 1 base at V and 6 bases at J, with 4 bases in the middle. Germline CDR1 and CDR2: SGHVS and FQNEAQ.

CDR3: CAIKQGGDPGELFF. CDR3 sequence (DNA): TGTGCCATTAAGCAAGGAGGTGACCCCGGGGAGCTGTTTTTT. This chain uses TRBV10-3 with TRBJ2-2; weak D call: TRBD2 (5 bases). The CDR3 length is 14 residues. Looked up from germline, CDR1 is ENHRY and CDR2 is SYGVKD. The germline V and J ends were trimmed by 9 bases and 6 bases, with 17 bases remaining between them.

This rearrangement joins TRBV18 to TRBJ1-6; 11 bases align to TRBD1. Germline loops: CDR1 KGHSH, CDR2 LQKENI. Unmatched junction bases numbered 6, after V lost 4 bases and J lost 7 bases. The CDR3 is made up of 16 amino acids. In DNA form, the CDR3 reads TGTGCCAGCTCACTTAGGACAGGGGGCTTCAATTCACCCCTCCACTTT. It codes for CASSLRTGGFNSPLHF.

This clonotype was found a few times. The junction departs from the called germline gene at one end, perhaps through a read error. The chain combines TRBV12-3 or TRBV12-4 with TRBJ2-5, with D perhaps TRBD1 (6 bases). The CDR3 runs 13 residues. The CDR3 here is CASSRAGGRREDF. The CDR3 bases are TGTGCCAGCAGTCGGGCTGGGGGCAGAAGAGAGGACTTC.

This clonotype turned up a few times. This chain uses TRBV9 with TRBJ1-2; maybe TRBD1 (5 bases). The V and J ends lost 4 bases and 8 bases respectively, with 24 bases between them. Germline V CDR1 and CDR2: SGDLS, YYNGEE. This CDR3 is built from 16 residues. The CDR3 DNA reads as TGTGCCAGCAGCTCGAGGAAATCTAGGGGATTAGAAGGCTACACCTTC. Translating gives CASSSRKSRGLEGYTF.

This rearrangement joins TRBV4-3 to TRBJ1-4; TRBD1 is a possible D gene (6 bases). The CDR3 extends over 17 amino acids. The V end was cut by 4 bases, the J end by 1 base, with 16 bases between. Germline V gene sequence: CDR1 LGHNA, CDR2 YSLEER. The CDR3 sequence: CASSRDRGGVTNEKLFF. CDR3 DNA: TGCGCCAGCAGCCGCGATAGAGGGGGGGTAACTAATGAAAAACTGTTTTTT.

The chain couples TRBV5-1 to TRBJ2-7; 7 bases agree with TRBD2. The CDR3 has 11 amino acids. Losses at the gene ends were 6 bases for V and 7 bases for J; bases not matched to a gene: 4. CDR1 is SGHRS and CDR2 is YFSETQ in the germline V gene. This CDR3 reads CASTAGREQYF. The CDR3 nucleotides read TGCGCCAGCACCGCCGGGAGGGAGCAGTACTTC.

The chain recombines TRBV6-1 with TRBJ2-3; 7 nucleotides match TRBD2. Trimming removed 8 bases from V and 2 bases from J; junction bases left unmatched: 7. Looked up from germline, CDR1 is MNHNS and CDR2 is SASEGT. The CDR3 has 14 amino acids. CDR3 sequence: CASGASGFTDTQYF. CDR3 in DNA: TGTGCCAGCGGGGCTAGCGGCTTCACAGATACGCAGTATTTT.

The chain links TRBV5-1 to TRBJ2-3; D is ambiguous. V gave up 4 bases and J gave up 2 bases, with 14 bases separating them. CDR3 length equals 15 residues. CDR1 and CDR2 (germline): SGHRS, YFSETQ. CDR3 in DNA: TGCGCCAGCAGCACCCCGACGGTGTCCACAGATACGCAGTATTTT. It encodes CASSTPTVSTDTQYF.

The chain has TRBV5-1 and TRBJ2-1; TRBD1 aligns across 9 bases. CDR1 and CDR2 from the germline V gene are SGHRS and YFSETQ. The CDR3 totals 18 residues. V was clipped by 4 bases and J by 0 bases; unmatched bases: 11. CDR3 amino acids: CASSPTGTGIGSYNEQFF. The CDR3 nucleotides are TGCGCCAGCAGCCCAACCGGGACAGGGATAGGCTCCTACAATGAGCAGTTCTTC.

The V gene is TRBV20-1, the J gene TRBJ2-1, with D perhaps TRBD1 (6 bases). V was pared by 5 bases and J by 1 base, with 15 bases between. CDR1 and CDR2 from the germline V gene are DFQATT and SNEGSKA (reference sequence). The CDR3 is made up of 15 amino acids. CDR3 sequence (DNA): TGCAGTGCTGCTCCAGGGGTTAGGTCCTACAATGAGCAGTTCTTC. Protein sequence: CSAAPGVRSYNEQFF.

This chain connects TRBV12-3 or TRBV12-4 to TRBJ2-7; perhaps TRBD1 as D (6 bases). The CDR3 is 15 residues long. The V gene lost 3 bases and the J gene lost 2 bases, with 14 bases spanning the gap. The CDR3 DNA reads TGTGCCAGCAGTTTTACAGGGAAAGCCCCCTACGAGCAGTACTTC. Amino acid sequence: CASSFTGKAPYEQYF.

The rearrangement joins TRBV27 to TRBJ2-3; the D call may be TRBD1 or TRBD2 (7 bases each). The V gene lost 5 bases and the J gene lost 5 bases, with 17 bases spanning the gap. Per germline, CDR1 MNHEY and CDR2 SMNVEV (reference sequence). The CDR3 runs 15 residues. CDR3 nucleotides: TGTGCCAGCAGTCGGGGGAGGGGGCTCGGAGATACGCAGTATTTT. Its protein is CASSRGRGLGDTQYF.